The 25 T cell receptor beta chains presented below share a single source sample, sequenced in a study of spatial heterogeneity in lung cancer. Time point indicated: sample taken at primary tumor resection. TCRdb reprocessed the 5' RACE reads via MiXCR and lists one record per CDR3 protein. In the table there are tens of thousands of distinct CDR3 sequences, about 5.8% of which are singletons. The material sequenced was PBMCs, taken at surgery. These receptors were obtained from a male donor with early-stage non-small cell lung cancer.

The table lists this clonotype with many counts. This sequence joins TRBV6-5 and TRBJ1-6, with 8 nucleotides matching TRBD1. V dropped 5 bases and J dropped 3; count of bases not matched to a gene: 6. CDR3 length: 16 residues. The germline CDR1 and CDR2 sequences are MNHEY and SVGAGI. The CDR3 loop is CASSPTGGRYNSPLHF. Written as DNA, the CDR3 is TGTGCCAGCAGTCCCACAGGGGGACGCTATAATTCACCCCTCCACTTT.

The chain has TRBV7-2 and TRBJ2-1; unclear D gene. Germline-derived CDR1 and CDR2 are SGHTA and FQGNSA. The V gene lost 5 bases and the J gene lost 5 bases, with 16 bases spanning the gap. The CDR3 runs to 15 residues. The CDR3 sequence is CASSPLFPRNNEQFF. The CDR3 nucleotides are TGTGCCAGCAGCCCCCTCTTCCCTCGAAACAATGAGCAGTTCTTC.

This clonotype has ten or more counts. This chain links TRBV5-1 with TRBJ2-1, with D possibly TRBD1 on 6 matching bases. In germline, CDR1 is SGHRS, CDR2 YFSETQ. The ends were cut back, 3 bases at V and 9 bases at J, with 19 bases in the middle. This CDR3 is 15 amino acids long. CDR3 region: CASSSGTSIIGEQFF. The CDR3 DNA reads as TGCGCCAGCAGCTCCGGGACATCGATCATTGGTGAGCAGTTCTTC.

In this sample, this clonotype turned up many times. The rearrangement links TRBV28 to TRBJ1-6; no firm D call. Deletions cut 2 bases from V and 10 bases from J, with 6 bases between. Germline assignment: CDR1 MDHEN and CDR2 SYDVKM. CDR3 length: 12 amino acids. Here the CDR3 reads CASSLERSPLHF. In DNA form, the CDR3 reads TGTGCCAGCAGTTTAGAACGCTCACCCCTCCACTTT.

This chain connects TRBV12-3 or TRBV12-4 to TRBJ2-5; 9 nucleotides match TRBD1. The CDR3 runs to 14 residues. Germline trimming cut 5 bases from V and 5 bases from J; bases unmatched to any gene: 6. DNA of the CDR3: TGTGCCAGCAGTCACGGGACAGGGCGGGAGACCCAGTACTTC. This translates into CASSHGTGRETQYF.

This clonotype showed up just a few times. The rearrangement joins TRBV9 to TRBJ2-5; D ambiguous. Between the trimmed V and J ends, which lost 0 bases and 3 bases, there was a span of 15 bases. This CDR3 has 16 amino acids. Germline CDR1 SGDLS, CDR2 YYNGEE. CDR3 sequence (DNA): TGTGCCAGCAGCGTAGAAGGATGGGCCGAGAAAGAGACCCAGTACTTC. Translated: CASSVEGWAEKETQYF.

The DNA for the CDR3 is TGTGCCAGCGCACCGAGCAGATCTAGCACAGATACGCAGTATTTT. It is translated as CASAPSRSSTDTQYF. V gene TRBV7-3 combines with J gene TRBJ2-3; D remains ambiguous. Germline loops: CDR1 SGHTA, CDR2 FQGTGA. The CDR3 spans 15 residues. Trimming pared 8 bases from V and 0 bases from J, leaving 15 bases between.

Ten or more counts support this clonotype. The V call is TRBV2, the J call TRBJ2-3; D is ambiguous. The V gene's germline CDR1 is SNHLY and CDR2 FYNNEI. The CDR3 consists of 12 residues. Trimming took 5 bases from V and 5 from J, leaving 8 bases between them. Written as DNA, the CDR3 is TGTGCCAGCAGTAGAGTCGGAGATACGCAGTATTTT. This translates into CASSRVGDTQYF.

This clonotype showed up just a few times. The chain links TRBV6-5 to TRBJ2-1; 13 nucleotides agree with TRBD2. This CDR3 comprises 17 residues. V shed 6 bases, J shed 0 bases, and the junction held 5 bases outside the gene matches. The germline gives CDR1 MNHEY, CDR2 SVGAGI. The CDR3 here is CASSLGLAGSSYNEQFF. CDR3 bases: TGTGCCAGCAGCCTGGGACTAGCGGGAAGCTCCTACAATGAGCAGTTCTTC.

This clonotype was observed many times. The rearrangement uses TRBV7-9 and TRBJ2-7, with 9 bases fitting TRBD2. The CDR3 is 15 amino acids. With V trimmed by 1 base and J by 3 bases, 4 bases remained unmatched. Germline CDR1 reads SEHNR; CDR2 reads FQNEAQ (reference sequence). CDR3 sequence: CASSLEASGNYEQYF. In nucleotides, the CDR3 is TGTGCCAGCAGCTTAGAGGCTAGCGGGAACTACGAGCAGTACTTC. The variable domain in full, completed from reference TRBV7-9 and TRBJ2-7, reads DTGVSQNPRHKITKRGQNVTFRCDPISEHNRLYWYRQTLGQGPEFLTYFQNEAQLEKSRLLSDRFSAERPKGSFSTLEIQRTEQGDSAMYLCASSLEASGNYEQYFGPGTRLTVT.

In its sample, this clonotype was seen many times. The rearrangement joins TRBV24-1 to TRBJ2-1; the D is unclear. The CDR3 is 16 amino acids. The V end lost 4 bases, the J end lost 0 bases, and 12 bases lay between the germline ends. Per the germline V gene, CDR1 is KGHDR and CDR2 is SFDVKD. CDR3 residues: CATSDPDPSSYNEQFF. CDR3 coding DNA: TGTGCCACCAGTGACCCCGACCCCAGCTCCTACAATGAGCAGTTCTTC.

This clonotype has ten or more counts. The rearrangement joins TRBV4-2 to TRBJ2-7; D is unresolved. The CDR3 totals 15 residues. CDR1 is LGHNA, CDR2 YNFKEQ, per germline. V was pared by 3 bases and J by 3 bases, with 15 bases between. CDR3 loop: CASSQTDSMGYEQYF. In DNA form, the CDR3 reads TGTGCCAGCAGCCAGACCGACTCAATGGGCTACGAGCAGTACTTC.

This clonotype has at least ten counts. The chain uses TRBV7-2 and TRBJ1-1; D may be TRBD1 (5 bases). The CDR3 contains 14 residues. V was cut by 3 bases and J by 5 bases, with 13 bases left in between. CDR1 and CDR2 (germline): SGHTA, FQGNSA. The CDR3 loop reads CASSFSTGRTEAFF. The CDR3 nucleotides read TGTGCCAGCAGCTTTAGCACAGGACGAACTGAAGCTTTCTTT.

As for this clonotype: This may be a read error: a much more frequent sequence differs by one nucleotide. Lacking the conserved final phenylalanine or tryptophan, this CDR3 likely reflects a read error. The chain links TRBV7-8 to TRBJ1-5; TRBD1 matches at 7 bases. After removal of 8 bases from V and 3 bases from J, the junction contained 4 bases not matched to a gene. Germline V gene data show CDR1 as SGHVS and CDR2 as FQNEAQ. The CDR3 spans 13 residues. The CDR3 DNA reads as TGTGCCAGCGGTGGGACAGTCAATCAGCCCCAGCATTCT. Translated: CASGGTVNQPQHS.

A few counts support this clonotype. The rearrangement links TRBV6-4 to TRBJ1-5, with 8 positions matching TRBD1. V shed 1 base, J shed 4 bases, and the junction held 9 bases outside the gene matches. CDR1 is MRHNA, CDR2 SNTAGT, per germline. The CDR3 has 17 residues. DNA of the CDR3: TGTGCCAGCAGTGACTATGAAGACAGGGGAGGTAATCAGCCCCAGCATTTT. Encoded protein: CASSDYEDRGGNQPQHF.

The table lists this clonotype with a few counts. CDR3 sequence: CASSQDGGNIDYGYTF. CDR3 nucleotide sequence: TGTGCCAGCAGCCAAGATGGAGGGAATATCGACTATGGCTACACCTTC. The V and J genes are TRBV3-1 and TRBJ1-2; D gene unclear. CDR1 is LGHDT and CDR2 is YNNKEL in the germline V gene (reference sequence). This CDR3 contains 16 residues. The germline V and J ends were trimmed by 0 bases and 3 bases, with 14 bases remaining between them.

This clonotype was observed at least ten times. J is TRBJ2-1 and V is TRBV2, with TRBD2 matching 10 bases. This CDR3 region has 16 residues. Per germline, CDR1 SNHLY and CDR2 FYNNEI. Trimming at V came to 8 bases and at J to 4 bases, leaving 11 bases not matched to a gene. CDR3: CASPRSGGARYNEQFF. Written as DNA, the CDR3 is TGTGCCAGCCCGCGAAGCGGGGGGGCCAGGTACAATGAGCAGTTCTTC.

This clonotype was counted at least ten times. This chain connects TRBV28 to TRBJ2-6; no clear D. From germline, CDR1 is MDHEN and CDR2 SYDVKM. V was clipped by 6 bases and J by 4 bases, with 16 bases between them. This CDR3 region has 16 residues. The CDR3 DNA reads as TGTGCCAGCAGGAGGCAGGCCCTAGGCGGGGCCAACGTCCTGACTTTC. This gives the protein CASRRQALGGANVLTF.

There are many counts of this clonotype. The chain joins TRBV7-9 to TRBJ1-2; no reliable D call. The CDR3 has 15 amino acids. CDR1 SEHNR and CDR2 FQNEAQ come from the germline V gene (reference sequence). V lost 1 base, J lost 3 bases, and 12 bases lay in between. In DNA form, the CDR3 reads TGTGCCAGCAGCTTAGGACGCCCCCGAGACTATGGCTACACCTTC. Its translation: CASSLGRPRDYGYTF.

In its sample, this clonotype was seen many times. CDR3 sequence (DNA): TGTGCCAGCAGCTCGGGGGTAGCGGGCACAGATACGCAGTATTTT. This sequence encodes CASSSGVAGTDTQYF. V usage is TRBV11-3 and J usage is TRBJ2-3; TRBD2 might be the D (6 bases). Trimming left V 4 bases short and J 1 base short, with 12 bases between. CDR3 length: 15 residues. Germline lookup yields CDR1 SGHNT and CDR2 YENEEA.

This clonotype was seen ten or more times. This chain uses TRBV28 with TRBJ2-2, with 7 bases fitting TRBD2. CDR1 is MDHEN, CDR2 SYDVKM, per germline. The CDR3 spans 15 residues. With V trimmed by 6 bases and J by 6 bases, 10 bases remained unmatched. The chain's CDR3 is CASSPGAAGAGELFF. The CDR3 DNA reads as TGTGCCAGCAGCCCCGGGGCGGCGGGAGCCGGGGAGCTGTTTTTT.

This clonotype has ten or more counts. The chain couples TRBV6-4 to TRBJ2-7, with D unresolved. The CDR3 sequence is 9 residues long. The V and J ends lost 9 bases and 3 bases respectively, with 3 bases between them. Germline values: CDR1 MRHNA, CDR2 SNTAGT. The CDR3 protein is CARGYEQYF. The CDR3 bases are TGTGCCAGAGGCTACGAGCAGTACTTC.

This clonotype came up many times. This chain links TRBV27 with TRBJ2-2; 10 bases line up with TRBD1. Germline loops: CDR1 MNHEY, CDR2 SMNVEV (reference sequence). The CDR3 loop spans 17 amino acids. V was clipped by 2 bases and J by 7 bases; unmatched bases: 10. DNA for the CDR3: TGTGCCAGCAGTTTACCTAGACAGGGGGCAGGCGGCGGGGAGCTGTTTTTT. Its protein is CASSLPRQGAGGGELFF.

This clonotype showed up many times. This chain uses TRBV5-5 with TRBJ2-1; 9 nucleotides align to TRBD2. Germline loops: CDR1 SGHKS, CDR2 YYEKEE (reference sequence). V lost 0 bases to trimming and J lost 4 bases; unmatched junction nucleotides: 5. The CDR3 has 16 residues. The CDR3 region has the DNA TGTGCCAGCAGCTTGGTGGTTCTAGCGGGGTACAATGAGCAGTTCTTC. Translated, it gives CASSLVVLAGYNEQFF.

This clonotype was counted between two and nine times. This chain joins TRBV10-3 and TRBJ1-2; TRBD1 is a possible D gene (5 bases). CDR1 is ENHRY, CDR2 SYGVKD, per germline. Trimming shortened V by 6 bases and J by 9 bases, and 20 bases separated the two germline ends. This CDR3 contains 14 residues. The DNA of the CDR3 is TGTGCCATCAGCGGATCCGGGACGGCGACTTGCTACACCTTC. This sequence encodes CAISGSGTATCYTF.